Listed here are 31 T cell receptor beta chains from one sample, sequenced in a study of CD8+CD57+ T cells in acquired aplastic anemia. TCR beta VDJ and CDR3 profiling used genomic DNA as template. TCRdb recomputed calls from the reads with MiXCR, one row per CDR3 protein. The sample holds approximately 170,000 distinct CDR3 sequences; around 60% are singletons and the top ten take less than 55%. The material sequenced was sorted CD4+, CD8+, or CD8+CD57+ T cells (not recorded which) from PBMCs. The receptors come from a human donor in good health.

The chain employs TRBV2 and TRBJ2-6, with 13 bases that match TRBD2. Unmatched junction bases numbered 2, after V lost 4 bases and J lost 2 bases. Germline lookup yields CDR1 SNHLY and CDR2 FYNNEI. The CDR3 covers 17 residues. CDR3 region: CASSAGLAGAGANVLTF. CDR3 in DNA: TGTGCCAGCAGTGCTGGACTAGCGGGAGCTGGGGCCAACGTCCTGACTTTC.

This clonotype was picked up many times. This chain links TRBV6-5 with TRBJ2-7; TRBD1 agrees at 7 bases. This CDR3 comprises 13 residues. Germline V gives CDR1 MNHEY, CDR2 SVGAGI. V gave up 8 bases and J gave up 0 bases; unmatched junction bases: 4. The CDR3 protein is CASRQGNSYEQYF. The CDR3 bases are TGTGCCAGCCGACAGGGAAACTCCTACGAGCAGTACTTC.

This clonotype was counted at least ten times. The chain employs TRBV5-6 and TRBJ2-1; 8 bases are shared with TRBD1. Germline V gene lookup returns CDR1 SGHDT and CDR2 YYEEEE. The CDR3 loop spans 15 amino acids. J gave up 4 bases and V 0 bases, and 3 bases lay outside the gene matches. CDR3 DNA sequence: TGTGCCAGCAGCTTGGTGCGGGACAGGTACAATGAGCAGTTCTTC. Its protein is CASSLVRDRYNEQFF.

In DNA, the CDR3 is TGTGCCAGTAGTAGCGGACTGCTCTCTGGAAACACCATATATTTT. As protein: CASSSGLLSGNTIYF. The chain joins TRBV19 to TRBJ1-3; the D is unclear. This CDR3 region has 15 residues. V dropped 4 bases and J dropped 0 bases, with 10 bases sitting between them. Germline lookup yields CDR1 LNHDA and CDR2 SQIVND (reference sequence).

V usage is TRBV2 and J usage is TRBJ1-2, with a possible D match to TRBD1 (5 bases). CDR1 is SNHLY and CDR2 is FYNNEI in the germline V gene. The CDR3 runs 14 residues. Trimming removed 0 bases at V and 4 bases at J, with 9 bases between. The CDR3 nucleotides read TGTGCCAGCAGTGAAGCGCTGACAGTCTATGGCTACACCTTC. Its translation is CASSEALTVYGYTF. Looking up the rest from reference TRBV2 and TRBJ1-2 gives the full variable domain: EPEVTQTPSHQVTQMGQEVILRCVPISNHLYFYWYRQILGQKVEFLVSFYNNEISEKSEIFDDQFSVERPDGSNFTLKIRSTKLEDSAMYFCASSEALTVYGYTFGSGTRLTVV.

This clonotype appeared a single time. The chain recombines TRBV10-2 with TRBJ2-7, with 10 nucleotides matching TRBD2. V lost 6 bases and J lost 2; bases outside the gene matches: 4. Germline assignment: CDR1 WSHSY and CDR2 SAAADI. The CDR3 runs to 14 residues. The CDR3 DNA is TGCGCCAGCAGGGAGAGCGGGAGGGCCTACGAGCAGTACTTC. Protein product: CASRESGRAYEQYF.

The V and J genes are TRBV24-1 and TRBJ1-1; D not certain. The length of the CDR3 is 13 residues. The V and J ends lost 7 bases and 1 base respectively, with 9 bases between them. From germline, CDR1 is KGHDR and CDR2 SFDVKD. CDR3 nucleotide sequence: TGTGCCACCAGGCCCCGTTCGAACACTGAAGCTTTCTTT. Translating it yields CATRPRSNTEAFF.

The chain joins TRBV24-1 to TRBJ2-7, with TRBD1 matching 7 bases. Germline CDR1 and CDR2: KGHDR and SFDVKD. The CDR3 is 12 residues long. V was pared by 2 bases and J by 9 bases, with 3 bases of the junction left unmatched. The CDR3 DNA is TGTGCCACCAGTGATTCCCACAGGGGGCAGTACTTC. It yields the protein CATSDSHRGQYF.

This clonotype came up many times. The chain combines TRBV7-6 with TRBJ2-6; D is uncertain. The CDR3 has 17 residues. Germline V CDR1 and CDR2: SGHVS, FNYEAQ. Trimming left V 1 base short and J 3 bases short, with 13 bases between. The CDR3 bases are TGTGCCAGCAGCTTAGGCCCGGGCATCGGTGGGGCCAACGTCCTGACTTTC. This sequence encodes CASSLGPGIGGANVLTF.

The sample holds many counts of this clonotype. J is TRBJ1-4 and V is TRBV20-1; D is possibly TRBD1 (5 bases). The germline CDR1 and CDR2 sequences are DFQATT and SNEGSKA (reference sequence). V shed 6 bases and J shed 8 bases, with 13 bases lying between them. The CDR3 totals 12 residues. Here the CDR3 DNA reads TGCAGTGCAAAGTGGGAGGGGGAAAAACTGTTTTTT. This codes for CSAKWEGEKLFF.

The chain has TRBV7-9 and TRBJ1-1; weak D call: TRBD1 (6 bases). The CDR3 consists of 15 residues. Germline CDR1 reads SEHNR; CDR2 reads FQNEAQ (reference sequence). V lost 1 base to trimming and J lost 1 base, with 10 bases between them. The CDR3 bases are TGTGCCAGCAGCTTAGTACAGGGACAGAACACTGAAGCTTTCTTT. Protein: CASSLVQGQNTEAFF.

The CDR3 DNA reads TGCAGCGCGCTCAAGCGGGGGGATACGCAGTATTTT. This sequence encodes CSALKRGDTQYF. This chain uses TRBV29-1 with TRBJ2-3; 8 bases match TRBD2. The germline V gene encodes CDR1 SQVTM and CDR2 ANQGSEA. Unmatched junction bases numbered 6, after V lost 7 bases and J lost 6 bases. This CDR3 contains 12 residues.

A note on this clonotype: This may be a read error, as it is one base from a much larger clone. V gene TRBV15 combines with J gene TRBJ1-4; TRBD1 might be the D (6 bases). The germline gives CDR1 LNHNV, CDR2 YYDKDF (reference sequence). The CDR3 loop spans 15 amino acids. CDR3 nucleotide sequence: TGTGCCACCAACAGAGATTCGGGGACACCTGAAAAACTGTTTTTT. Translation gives CATNRDSGTPEKLFF.

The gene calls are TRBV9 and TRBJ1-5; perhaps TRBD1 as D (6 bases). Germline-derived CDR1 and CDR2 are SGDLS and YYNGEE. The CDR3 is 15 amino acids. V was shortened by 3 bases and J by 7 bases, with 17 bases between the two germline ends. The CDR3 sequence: CASSEQGHPSQPQHF. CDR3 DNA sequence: TGTGCCAGCAGCGAACAGGGACACCCAAGCCAGCCCCAGCATTTT.

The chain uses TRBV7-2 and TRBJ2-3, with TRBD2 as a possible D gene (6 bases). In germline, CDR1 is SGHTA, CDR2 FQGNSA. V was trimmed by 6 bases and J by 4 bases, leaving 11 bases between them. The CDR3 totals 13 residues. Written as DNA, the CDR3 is TGTGCCAGCAGTCCGGACTATTCAGATACGCAGTATTTT. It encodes CASSPDYSDTQYF.

The CDR3 DNA reads TGTGCCAGCAGGAAAGACAGGGGGCCCATTGAAGCTTTCTTT. Amino acids: CASRKDRGPIEAFF. The chain recombines TRBV2 with TRBJ1-1; 10 bases are a match to TRBD1. The CDR3 is 14 residues long. J was trimmed by 7 bases and V by 6 bases; bases with no gene match: 8. Germline CDR1 SNHLY, CDR2 FYNNEI.

CDR3 loop: CASSPGGGRGEKLFF. CDR3 nucleotides: TGTGCCAGCAGCCCCGGGGGGGGGAGAGGTGAAAAACTGTTTTTT. This rearrangement joins TRBV9 to TRBJ1-4, with a possible D match to TRBD1 (5 bases). Germline CDR1 reads SGDLS; CDR2 reads YYNGEE. This CDR3 region has 15 residues. The germline V and J ends were trimmed by 4 bases and 7 bases, with 17 bases remaining between them. The complete variable domain, with remaining parts taken from reference TRBV9 and TRBJ1-4, reads DSGVTQTPKHLITATGQRVTLRCSPRSGDLSVYWYQQSLDQGLQFLIQYYNGEERAKGNILERFSAQQFPDLHSELNLSSLELGDSALYFCASSPGGGRGEKLFFGSGTQLSVL.

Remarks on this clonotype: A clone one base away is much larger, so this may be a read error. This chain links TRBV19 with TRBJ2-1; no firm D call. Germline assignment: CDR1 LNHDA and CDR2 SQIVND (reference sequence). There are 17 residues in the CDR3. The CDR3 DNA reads TGTGCCAGTAGTATGTCCCCCGCAGGCCTCTCCTACAATGAGCAGCTCTTC. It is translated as CASSMSPAGLSYNEQLF. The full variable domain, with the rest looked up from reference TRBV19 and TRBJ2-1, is DGGITQSPKYLFRKEGQNVTLSCEQNLNHDAMYWYRQDPGQGLRLIYYSQIVNDFQKGDIAEGYSVSREKKESFPLTVTSAQKNPTAFYLCASSMSPAGLSYNEQLFGPGTRLTVL.

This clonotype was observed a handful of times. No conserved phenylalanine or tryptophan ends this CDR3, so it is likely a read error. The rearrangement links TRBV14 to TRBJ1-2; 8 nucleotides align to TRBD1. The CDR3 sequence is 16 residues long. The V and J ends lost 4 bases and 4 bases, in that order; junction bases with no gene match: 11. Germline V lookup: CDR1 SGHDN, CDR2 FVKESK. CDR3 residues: CASSRLATGGSYGYTL. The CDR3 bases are TGTGCCAGCAGCCGATTAGCCACAGGGGGAAGCTATGGCTACACCCTC.

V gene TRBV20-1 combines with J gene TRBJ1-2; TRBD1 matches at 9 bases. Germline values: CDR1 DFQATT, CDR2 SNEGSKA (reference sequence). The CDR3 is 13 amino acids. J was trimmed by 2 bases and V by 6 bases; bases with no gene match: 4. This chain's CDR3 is CSAPDRGNYGYTF. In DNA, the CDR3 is TGCAGTGCACCGGACAGGGGCAACTATGGCTACACCTTC.

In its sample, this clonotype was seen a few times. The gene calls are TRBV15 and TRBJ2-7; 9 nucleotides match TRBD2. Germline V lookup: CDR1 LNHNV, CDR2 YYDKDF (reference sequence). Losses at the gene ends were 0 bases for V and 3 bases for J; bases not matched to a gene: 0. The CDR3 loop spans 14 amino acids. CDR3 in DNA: TGTGCCACCAGCAGAGATAGCGGGGGCTACGAGCAGTACTTC. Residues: CATSRDSGGYEQYF.

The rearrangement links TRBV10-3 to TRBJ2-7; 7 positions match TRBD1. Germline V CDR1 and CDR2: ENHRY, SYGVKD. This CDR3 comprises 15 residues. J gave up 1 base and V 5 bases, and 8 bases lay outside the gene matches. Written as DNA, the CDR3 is TGTGCCATCAGTTTTACAGGGGCAAATTCCTACGAGCAGTACTTC. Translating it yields CAISFTGANSYEQYF.

The CDR3 reads CATSDPGTGNTGELFF. In DNA form, the CDR3 reads TGTGCCACCAGTGACCCCGGGACAGGGAACACCGGGGAGCTGTTTTTT. The genes are TRBV24-1 and TRBJ2-2; TRBD1 agrees at 8 bases. J was trimmed by 1 base and V by 4 bases; bases with no gene match: 4. Germline-derived CDR1 and CDR2 are KGHDR and SFDVKD. CDR3 length equals 16 residues.

In DNA, the CDR3 is TGCAGTGCTAGAGTTCCAGGTTCGGACTATGGCTACACCTTC. It yields the protein CSARVPGSDYGYTF. This sequence joins TRBV20-1 and TRBJ1-2; no reliable D call. The V and J ends lost 1 base and 3 bases respectively, with 12 bases between them. Germline loops: CDR1 DFQATT, CDR2 SNEGSKA (reference sequence). This CDR3 contains 14 residues.

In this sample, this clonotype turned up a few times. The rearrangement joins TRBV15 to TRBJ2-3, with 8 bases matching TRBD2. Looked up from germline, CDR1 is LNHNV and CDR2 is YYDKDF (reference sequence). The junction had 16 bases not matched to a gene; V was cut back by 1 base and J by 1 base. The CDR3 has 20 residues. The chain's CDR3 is CATSRGGVYRTGGGTDTQYF. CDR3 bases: TGTGCCACCAGCAGAGGTGGAGTTTATCGGACCGGGGGGGGCACAGATACGCAGTATTTT. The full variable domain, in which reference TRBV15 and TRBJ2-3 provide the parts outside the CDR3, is DAMVIQNPRYQVTQFGKPVTLSCSQTLNHNVMYWYQQKSSQAPKLLFHYYDKDFNNEADTPDNFQSRRPNTSFCFLDIRSPGLGDTAMYLCATSRGGVYRTGGGTDTQYFGPGTRLTVL.

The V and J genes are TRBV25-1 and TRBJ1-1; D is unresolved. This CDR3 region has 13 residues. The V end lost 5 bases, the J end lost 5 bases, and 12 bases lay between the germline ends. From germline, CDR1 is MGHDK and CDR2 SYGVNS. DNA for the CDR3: TGTGCCAGCAGTAAAGCCCTGGGGACTGAAGCTTTCTTT. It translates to CASSKALGTEAFF.

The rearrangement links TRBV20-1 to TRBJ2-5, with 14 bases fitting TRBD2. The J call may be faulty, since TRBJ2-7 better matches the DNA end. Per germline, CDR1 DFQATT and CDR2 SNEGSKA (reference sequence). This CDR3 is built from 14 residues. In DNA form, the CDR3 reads TGCAGTGCTCGACTAGCGGGGGGGTTTTACGAGCAGTACTTC. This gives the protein CSARLAGGFYEQYF.

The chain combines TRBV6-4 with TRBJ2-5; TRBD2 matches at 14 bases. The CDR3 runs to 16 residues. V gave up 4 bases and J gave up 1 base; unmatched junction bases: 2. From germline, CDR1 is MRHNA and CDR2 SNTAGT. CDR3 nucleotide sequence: TGTGCCAGCAGTGTAGGACTAGCGGGAGGCCAAGAGACCCAGTACTTC. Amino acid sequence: CASSVGLAGGQETQYF.

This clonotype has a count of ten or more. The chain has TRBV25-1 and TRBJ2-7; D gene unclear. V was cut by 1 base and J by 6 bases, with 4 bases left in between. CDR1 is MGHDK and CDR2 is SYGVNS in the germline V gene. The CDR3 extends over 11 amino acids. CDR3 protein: CASSELIEQYF. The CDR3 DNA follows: TGTGCCAGCAGTGAATTAATCGAGCAGTACTTC.

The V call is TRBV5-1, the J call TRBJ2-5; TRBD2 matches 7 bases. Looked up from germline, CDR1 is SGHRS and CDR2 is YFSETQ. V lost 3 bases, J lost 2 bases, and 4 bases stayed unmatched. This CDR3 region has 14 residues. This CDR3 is CASSWGTTQETQYF. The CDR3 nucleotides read TGCGCCAGCAGCTGGGGGACTACACAAGAGACCCAGTACTTC.

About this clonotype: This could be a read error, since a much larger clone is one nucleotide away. The CDR3 sequence is CASSPGQRRDTQYF. The CDR3 DNA follows: TGTGCCAGCAGCCCTGGACAGAGGAGAGATACGCAGTATTTT. The J gene is TRBJ2-3, the V gene TRBV6-5; a weak D match, TRBD1 (6 bases). V was pared by 6 bases and J by 5 bases, with 15 bases between. CDR3 length: 14 amino acids. Per the germline V gene, CDR1 is MNHEY and CDR2 is SVGAGI.